The rows below give T cell receptor beta chains drawn from one sample of a study of cytomegalovirus exposure and HLA in healthy donors. Libraries were prepared by immunoSEQ multiplex PCR; TCRdb keeps only in-frame clonotypes and omits some of them. The data show some 180,000 clones, with over 70% seen just once and 2.9% held by the top ten. The sample taken for sequencing was PBMCs. Every receptor here comes from a male donor in good health and CMV-seronegative. Both conserved end residues are part of each CDR3. Each record gives: D gene, clone size, J gene, V gene, CDR3 protein, CDR3 DNA. A D gene is named only where the DNA matches it firmly. A row's size may be missing; if present it is once, few, many or a size class.

TRBD1 | - | TRBJ1-5 | TRBV7-8 | CASSLWDSLSNQPQHF | TGTGCCAGCAGCCTATGGGACAGTTTAAGCAATCAGCCCCAGCATTTT
- | - | TRBJ2-7 | TRBV14 | CASSHLEEVYYEQYF | TGTGCCAGCAGCCATCTGGAGGAGGTCTATTACGAGCAGTACTTC
TRBD1 | once | TRBJ2-5 | TRBV6-1 | CASSERRRQGQETQYF | TGTGCCAGCAGTGAAAGAAGAAGACAGGGACAAGAGACCCAGTACTTC
TRBD2 | few | TRBJ2-3 | TRBV7-3 | CASSIISGGVHTQYF | TGTGCCAGCAGCATTATTAGCGGGGGGGTCCATACGCAGTATTTT
- | few | TRBJ1-1 | TRBV11-1 | CASSLVGTEAFF | TGTGCCAGCAGCTTAGTCGGCACTGAAGCTTTCTTT
- | - | TRBJ1-4 | TRBV9 | CASSPTATNEKLFF | TGTGCCAGCAGCCCGACAGCAACTAATGAAAAACTGTTTTTT
TRBD1 | - | TRBJ2-7 | TRBV6-5 | CASSTRTGTYEQYF | TGTGCCAGCAGTACCCGGACAGGGACCTACGAGCAGTACTTC
TRBD1 | - | TRBJ1-3 | TRBV15 | CATSSVRGAGNTIYF | TGTGCCACCAGCAGTGTCAGGGGGGCAGGAAACACCATATATTTT
- | - | TRBJ1-3 | TRBV5-1 | CASSLGRHSISGNTIYF | TGCGCCAGCAGCTTGGGGCGGCATTCAATCTCTGGAAACACCATATATTTT
- | few | TRBJ2-5 | TRBV9 | CASSVGWRQETQYF | TGTGCCAGCAGCGTAGGATGGCGGCAAGAGACCCAGTACTTC
TRBD2 | - | TRBJ2-1 | TRBV4-3 | CASSQDPSGSFIEQFF | TGCGCCAGCAGCCAAGACCCTAGCGGGAGCTTTATAGAGCAGTTCTTC
- | - | TRBJ1-5 | TRBV5-6 | CASSLGALQPQHF | TGTGCCAGCAGCTTAGGGGCCCTTCAGCCCCAGCATTTT
TRBD1 | - | TRBJ1-1 | TRBV5-1 | CASGPTGMNTEAFF | TGCGCCAGCGGACCGACAGGGATGAACACTGAAGCTTTCTTT
TRBD2 | - | TRBJ2-1 | TRBV27 | CASTAFSIAGTTYNEQFF | TGTGCCAGCACCGCTTTCAGCATAGCGGGAACGACCTACAATGAGCAGTTCTTC
TRBD1 | - | TRBJ1-2 | TRBV6-5 | CASSYSRTGNNYGYTF | TGTGCCAGCAGTTACTCTAGGACAGGCAATAACTATGGCTACACCTTC
- | - | TRBJ2-3 | TRBV7-3 | CASSLTGTDTQYF | TGTGCCAGCAGCTTAACCGGCACAGATACGCAGTATTTT
- | - | TRBJ2-3 | TRBV6-4 | CASSSQGGPDTQYF | TGTGCCAGCAGTAGCCAAGGGGGTCCAGATACGCAGTATTTT